One T cell receptor beta chain is described in this entry. The antigen is not known. A TCRbeta library incorporating unique molecular identifiers was prepared. Via MiXCR, TCRdb re-called the PCR reads, giving one row per CDR3 protein. The repertoire holds 280,000 or so distinct CDR3 sequences, with more than 9% as singletons. This sample is drawn from a study of T-cell reconstitution after alpha-beta-depleted transplantation in children. Notes on the study in general: Expanded graft clones numbering several hundred reportedly gave rise to alpha-beta T cells about two months after transplant. Surviving recipient cells, namely T cells and thymic progenitors, were the source of high day-60 TCRbeta diversity in some patients.

Germline lookup yields CDR1 SGHRS and CDR2 YFSETQ. With 3 bases clipped from V and 6 bases from J, the junction kept 10 bases outside the gene matches. This CDR3 has 16 amino acids. The input for sequencing was peripheral blood, taken 180 days after TCRalphabeta/CD19-depleted stem cell transplant. The TCR was taken from a male patient aged 2-10 years who had a stem cell transplant for chronic granulomatous disease, so the T cells may come from the graft donor. The rearrangement joins TRBV5-1 to TRBJ2-3; TRBD2 matches 10 bases. The CDR3 region has the DNA TGCGCCAGCAGCTCGAAAGCGGGGGGGCTACCGGATACGCAGTATTTT. Its protein is CASSSKAGGLPDTQYF.